A single sample gave rise to the 25 T cell receptor beta chains below, sequenced in a study of OX40 agonist ivuxolimab in advanced cancers. Sequencing was performed with immunoSEQ multiplex PCR; in TCRdb, only in-frame clones are kept and a portion is missing. The sample has around 46,000 clones, around 89% seen once; the top ten hold roughly 31%. The material sequenced was CD4+ or CD8+ T cells sorted from blood, taken in a trial of the OX40 agonist ivuxolimab. Receptors were obtained from an adult with an advanced solid tumor such as melanoma, head and neck, liver or kidney cancer.

The chain uses TRBV7-2 and TRBJ2-7; a weak D match, TRBD2 (5 bases). Looked up from germline, CDR1 is SGHTA and CDR2 is FQGNSA. Trimming took 3 bases from V and 2 from J, leaving 8 bases between them. This CDR3 is built from 13 residues. CDR3 in DNA: TGTGCCAGCAGCTTGGAGGTCCCCTACGAGCAGTACTTC. Residues: CASSLEVPYEQYF.

The rearrangement links TRBV7-8 to TRBJ2-5; 8 nucleotides align to TRBD1. The better agreement between TRBJ2-7 and the DNA end casts doubt on the J call. Germline CDR1 is SGHVS and CDR2 is FQNEAQ. CDR3 size: 16 residues. CDR3 region: CASSSTTGVSAYEQYF. In nucleotides, the CDR3 is TGTGCCAGCAGCTCCACGACAGGGGTTAGCGCCTACGAGCAGTACTTC.

This rearrangement joins TRBV6-6 to TRBJ1-2, with 7 bases identical to TRBD1. Trimming cost V 0 bases and J 4 bases; bases outside gene matches: 5. Per germline, CDR1 MNHNY and CDR2 SVGAGI (reference sequence). CDR3 size: 15 residues. The CDR3 DNA reads TGTGCCAGCAGTTACTCGAATTGGGACAGCTATGGCTACACCTTC. Amino acid sequence: CASSYSNWDSYGYTF.

The chain employs TRBV12-2 and TRBJ1-1; the table assigns TRBD1, which was not confirmed against the DNA. TRBV12-2 is annotated as a pseudogene. The CDR3 spans 18 residues. The CDR3 sequence: CASRFPQGWGRKRTEAFF. CDR3 in DNA: TGTGCAAGTCGCTTTCCCCAGGGCTGGGGCAGAAAGAGAACTGAAGCTTTCTTT.

The chain joins TRBV11-2 to TRBJ1-1, with D unresolved. V lost 5 bases and J 0 bases, leaving 4 bases between the germline ends. The germline V gene encodes CDR1 SGHAT and CDR2 FQNNGV. This CDR3 has 12 amino acids. Written as DNA, the CDR3 is TGTGCCAGCAGCGGGTTGAACACTGAAGCTTTCTTT. As protein: CASSGLNTEAFF.

The rearrangement links TRBV19 to TRBJ1-2, with 7 bases fitting TRBD1. V lost 5 bases to trimming and J lost 2 bases; unmatched junction nucleotides: 8. Looked up from germline, CDR1 is LNHDA and CDR2 is SQIVND (reference sequence). CDR3 length equals 15 residues. DNA for the CDR3: TGTGCCAGTAGTTCATCAGGGGGAGAGAACTATGGCTACACCTTC. Protein: CASSSSGGENYGYTF.

This chain uses TRBV19 with TRBJ2-7; 10 bases agree with TRBD2. CDR3 length: 15 residues. The V segment lost 7 bases and the J segment 4 bases; nucleotides outside the gene matches: 10. Germline V gene sequence: CDR1 LNHDA, CDR2 SQIVND (reference sequence). Here the CDR3 reads CASTSRTSGTYEQYF. In DNA, the CDR3 is TGTGCCAGTACCTCTAGAACTAGCGGGACTTACGAGCAGTACTTC.

The rearrangement links TRBV4-1 to TRBJ2-5; 9 bases fit TRBD1. Trimming removed 2 bases from V and 1 base from J; junction bases left unmatched: 2. There are 15 residues in the CDR3. The germline V gene encodes CDR1 MGHRA and CDR2 YSYEKL. CDR3 coding DNA: TGCGCCAGCAGCCAACTGACAGGGGGCCAAGAGACCCAGTACTTC. This codes for CASSQLTGGQETQYF.

The J gene is TRBJ2-7, the V gene TRBV4-1; no reliable D call. Germline-derived CDR1 and CDR2 are MGHRA and YSYEKL. The CDR3 has 15 amino acids. With 4 bases removed from V and 2 bases from J, the gap between germline ends came to 15 bases. Written as DNA, the CDR3 is TGCGCCAGCAGCCTGACTTTGGGGTCACCCTACGAGCAGTACTTC. It specifies CASSLTLGSPYEQYF.

The chain joins TRBV19 to TRBJ2-7; TRBD1 aligns across 11 bases. V lost 5 bases, J lost 6 bases, and 6 bases stayed unmatched. CDR1 LNHDA and CDR2 SQIVND come from the germline V gene (reference sequence). The CDR3 consists of 14 residues. The CDR3 loop is CASSVGQGVFEQYF. In DNA, the CDR3 is TGTGCCAGTAGTGTGGGACAGGGGGTGTTCGAGCAGTACTTC.

This clone was seen a single time. This chain links TRBV4-1 with TRBJ2-7; D unclear. The V gene lost 1 base and the J gene lost 5 bases, with 9 bases spanning the gap. CDR3 length: 13 amino acids. CDR1 and CDR2 (germline): MGHRA, YSYEKL. CDR3 sequence: CASSQALGHEQYF. Here the CDR3 DNA reads TGCGCCAGCAGCCAAGCCCTAGGCCACGAGCAGTACTTC.

The chain links TRBV7-8 to TRBJ2-1; TRBD2 agrees at 12 bases. Unmatched junction bases numbered 10, after V lost 3 bases and J lost 10 bases. CDR1 is SGHVS and CDR2 is FQNEAQ in the germline V gene. CDR3 length: 16 amino acids. The CDR3 DNA reads as TGTGCCAGCAGCTTCTCCGGGACTAGCGGGCCTCGGGAGCAGTTCTTC. This codes for CASSFSGTSGPREQFF.

In nucleotides, the CDR3 is TGCGCCAGCAGCGGGGGGACTTTGGAGGGTGAAAAACTGTTTTTT. It codes for CASSGGTLEGEKLFF. J is TRBJ1-4 and V is TRBV5-1; D may be TRBD1 (5 bases). CDR1 is SGHRS and CDR2 is YFSETQ in the germline V gene. This CDR3 has 15 amino acids. Trimming cost V 4 bases and J 7 bases, with 17 bases left between them.

The V and J genes are TRBV5-5 and TRBJ1-2, with 7 bases matching TRBD1. V gave up 4 bases and J gave up 3 bases; unmatched junction bases: 6. Germline V gives CDR1 SGHKS, CDR2 YYEKEE (reference sequence). This CDR3 comprises 14 residues. CDR3 bases: TGTGCCAGCAGCCCCGGGACAGAATACTATGGCTACACCTTC. Its protein is CASSPGTEYYGYTF.

On this clone itself: A junction end diverges from the germline sequence, so it may reflect a read error. The rearrangement links TRBV29-1 to TRBJ2-7; 7 bases are shared with TRBD1. This CDR3 contains 12 residues. CDR1 and CDR2 from the germline V gene are SQVTM and ANQGSEA. In nucleotides, the CDR3 is TGCAGCGTCGAAGGGACAGCCGACGAGCAGTACTTC. It yields the protein CSVEGTADEQYF.

The chain links TRBV19 to TRBJ2-5; D gene unclear. This CDR3 contains 14 residues. The germline CDR1 and CDR2 sequences are LNHDA and SQIVND (reference sequence). Trimming pared 4 bases from V and 5 bases from J, leaving 14 bases between. CDR3 in DNA: TGTGCCAGTAGTAACGTCCCCCTCTTGGAGACCCAGTACTTC. Its protein product is CASSNVPLLETQYF. Using reference TRBV19 and TRBJ2-5 for the parts outside the CDR3, the full variable domain is DGGITQSPKYLFRKEGQNVTLSCEQNLNHDAMYWYRQDPGQGLRLIYYSQIVNDFQKGDIAEGYSVSREKKESFPLTVTSAQKNPTAFYLCASSNVPLLETQYFGPGTRLLVL.

This rearrangement joins TRBV9 to TRBJ2-4, with TRBD1 matching over 7 bases. CDR3 length equals 15 residues. Germline V gives CDR1 SGDLS, CDR2 YYNGEE. J lost 4 bases, V lost 0 bases, and 4 bases had no gene match. The CDR3 region is CASSVGRQGKNIQYF. The CDR3 DNA reads TGTGCCAGCAGCGTAGGAAGACAGGGAAAAAACATTCAGTACTTC.

CDR3 in amino acids: CASSYSAGGVYEQYF. The CDR3 coding sequence is TGTGCCAGCAGTTACTCCGCAGGCGGGGTCTACGAGCAGTACTTC. The rearrangement uses TRBV6-6 and TRBJ2-7; the D gene is possibly TRBD2 (6 bases). The CDR3 has 15 amino acids. Germline CDR1 is MNHNY and CDR2 is SVGAGI (reference sequence). Trimming took off 0 bases at V and 3 bases at J, with 12 bases between the two ends.

The J gene is TRBJ2-7, the V gene TRBV6-5, with TRBD1 matching 7 bases. This CDR3 comprises 14 residues. Germline V gives CDR1 MNHEY, CDR2 SVGAGI. With 4 bases clipped from V and 1 base from J, the junction kept 4 bases outside the gene matches. CDR3 sequence reads: CASSSPGQSYEQYF. Written as DNA, the CDR3 is TGTGCCAGCAGTTCGCCGGGACAGTCCTACGAGCAGTACTTC.

The chain carries TRBV7-9 and TRBJ2-7; TRBD2 matches at 11 bases. CDR3 length: 14 residues. V trimming: 1 base; J trimming: 11 bases; junction bases outside the gene matches: 7. Germline assignment: CDR1 SEHNR and CDR2 FQNEAQ (reference sequence). CDR3 nucleotide sequence: TGTGCCAGCAGCTTAGGGCTAGCGGGAGGATACAAGTACTTC. Encoded protein: CASSLGLAGGYKYF.

This clone was seen once. The chain links TRBV7-9 to TRBJ2-1; TRBD2 matches 11 bases. CDR1 is SEHNR, CDR2 FQNEAQ, per germline (reference sequence). With 3 bases clipped from V and 4 bases from J, the junction kept 8 bases outside the gene matches. The CDR3 has 17 residues. The CDR3 is CASSFPGLADLYNEQFF. The CDR3 coding sequence is TGTGCCAGCAGCTTTCCGGGACTAGCGGACCTATACAATGAGCAGTTCTTC.

The chain carries TRBV11-1 and TRBJ1-3, with D unclear. Trimming stripped 3 bases from V and 4 bases from J, with 4 bases between. In germline, CDR1 is SGHAT, CDR2 FQDESV (reference sequence). CDR3 length: 12 residues. The CDR3 coding sequence is TGTGCCAGCAGCTTGGGAGGAAACACCATATATTTT. Translating gives CASSLGGNTIYF.

The V and J genes are TRBV7-9 and TRBJ1-1; TRBD1 might be the D (6 bases). The V end was cut by 8 bases, the J end by 4 bases, with 14 bases between. Germline values: CDR1 SEHNR, CDR2 FQNEAQ (reference sequence). The length of the CDR3 is 13 residues. CDR3 bases: TGTGCCAGCGTCGGAGGGGGGGGCACTGAAGCTTTCTTT. Protein: CASVGGGGTEAFF.

The V call is TRBV7-2, the J call TRBJ1-2; D may be TRBD1 (6 bases). The V gene's germline CDR1 is SGHTA and CDR2 FQGNSA. The length of the CDR3 is 13 residues. The ends were cut back, 6 bases at V and 6 bases at J, with 14 bases in the middle. DNA of the CDR3: TGTGCCAGCAGTCTCGACAGGTACCATGGCTACACCTTC. The encoded protein is CASSLDRYHGYTF. The full variable domain, in which reference TRBV7-2 and TRBJ1-2 provide the parts outside the CDR3, is GAGVSQSPSNKVTEKGKDVELRCDPISGHTALYWYRQSLGQGLEFLIYFQGNSAPDKSGLPSDRFSAERTGGSVSTLTIQRTQQEDSAVYLCASSLDRYHGYTFGSGTRLTVV.

The chain combines TRBV6-5 with TRBJ2-3; D is uncertain. The CDR3 sequence is 13 residues long. Trimming left V 3 bases short and J 4 bases short, with 8 bases between. The germline V gene encodes CDR1 MNHEY and CDR2 SVGAGI. As DNA, the CDR3 is TGTGCCAGCAGTTATGGGCTACCAGATACGCAGTATTTT. It translates to CASSYGLPDTQYF.